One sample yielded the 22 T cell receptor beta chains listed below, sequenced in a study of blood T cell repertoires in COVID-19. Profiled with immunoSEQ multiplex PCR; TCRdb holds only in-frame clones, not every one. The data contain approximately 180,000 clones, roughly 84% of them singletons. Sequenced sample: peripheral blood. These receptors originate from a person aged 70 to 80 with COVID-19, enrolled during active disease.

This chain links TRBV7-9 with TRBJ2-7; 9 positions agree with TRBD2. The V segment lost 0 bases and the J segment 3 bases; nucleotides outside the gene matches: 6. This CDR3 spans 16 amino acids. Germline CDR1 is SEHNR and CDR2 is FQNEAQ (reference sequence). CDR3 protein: CASSLARASGDYEQYF. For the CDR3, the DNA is TGTGCCAGCAGCTTAGCTCGGGCTAGCGGGGACTACGAGCAGTACTTC.

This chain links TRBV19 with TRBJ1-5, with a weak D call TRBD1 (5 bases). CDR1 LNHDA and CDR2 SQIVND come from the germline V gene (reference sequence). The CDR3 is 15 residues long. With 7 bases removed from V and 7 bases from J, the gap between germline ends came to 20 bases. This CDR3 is CASISSGGARQPQHF. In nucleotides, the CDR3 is TGTGCCAGTATAAGTAGCGGCGGGGCACGGCAGCCCCAGCATTTT.

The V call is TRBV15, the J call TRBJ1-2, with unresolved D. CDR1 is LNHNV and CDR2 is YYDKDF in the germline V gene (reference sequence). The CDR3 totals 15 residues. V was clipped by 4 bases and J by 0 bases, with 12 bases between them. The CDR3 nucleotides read TGTGCCACCAGCACCCAGGTGTCAGCTAACTATGGCTACACCTTC. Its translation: CATSTQVSANYGYTF.

The CDR3 reads CSAKPGQETQYF. In DNA, the CDR3 is TGCAGCGCTAAGCCAGGCCAAGAGACCCAGTACTTC. V usage is TRBV29-1 and J usage is TRBJ2-5, with D unresolved. The ends were cut back, 7 bases at V and 1 base at J, with 10 bases in the middle. Germline assignment: CDR1 SQVTM and CDR2 ANQGSEA. The CDR3 covers 12 residues. Supplemented by reference TRBV29-1 and TRBJ2-5, the full variable domain reads SAVISQKPSRDICQRGTSLTIQCQVDSQVTMMFWYRQQPGQSLTLIATANQGSEATYESGFVIDKFPISRPNLTFSTLTVSNMSPEDSSIYLCSAKPGQETQYFGPGTRLLVL.

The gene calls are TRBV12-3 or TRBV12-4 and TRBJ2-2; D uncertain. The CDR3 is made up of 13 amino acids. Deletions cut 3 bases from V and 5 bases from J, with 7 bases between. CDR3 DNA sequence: TGTGCCAGCAGTTTGATCCGGACCGGGGAGCTGTTTTTT. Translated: CASSLIRTGELFF.

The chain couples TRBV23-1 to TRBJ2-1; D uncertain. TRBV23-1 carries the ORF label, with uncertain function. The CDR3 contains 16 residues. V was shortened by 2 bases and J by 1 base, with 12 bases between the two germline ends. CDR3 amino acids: CASSQPMLRSYNEQFF. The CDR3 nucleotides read TGCGCCAGCAGTCAACCAATGTTGAGATCCTACAATGAGCAGTTCTTC.

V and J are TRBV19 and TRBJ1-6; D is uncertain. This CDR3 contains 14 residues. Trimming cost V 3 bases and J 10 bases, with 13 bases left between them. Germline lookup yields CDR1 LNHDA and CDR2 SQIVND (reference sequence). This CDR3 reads CASSMVGVGSPLHF. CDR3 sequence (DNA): TGTGCCAGTAGTATGGTCGGGGTCGGGTCACCCCTCCACTTT.

The CDR3 loop is CASSLRGNHYEQYF. The CDR3 DNA reads as TGTGCCAGCAGCTTACGGGGGAATCATTACGAGCAGTACTTC. The genes are TRBV11-1 and TRBJ2-7; the D gene is possibly TRBD2 (6 bases). V was shortened by 2 bases and J by 4 bases, with 12 bases between the two germline ends. Germline CDR1 SGHAT, CDR2 FQDESV (reference sequence). The CDR3 has 14 residues.

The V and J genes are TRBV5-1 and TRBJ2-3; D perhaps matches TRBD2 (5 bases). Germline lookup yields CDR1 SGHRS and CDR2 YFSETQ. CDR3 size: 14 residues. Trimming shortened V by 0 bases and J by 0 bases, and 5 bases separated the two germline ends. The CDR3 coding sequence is TGCGCCAGCAGCTTGGGGACTAGCACAGATACGCAGTATTTT. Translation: CASSLGTSTDTQYF. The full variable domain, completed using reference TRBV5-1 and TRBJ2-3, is KAGVTQTPRYLIKTRGQQVTLSCSPISGHRSVSWYQQTPGQGLQFLFEYFSETQRNKGNFPGRFSGRQFSNSRSEMNVSTLELGDSALYLCASSLGTSTDTQYFGPGTRLTVL.

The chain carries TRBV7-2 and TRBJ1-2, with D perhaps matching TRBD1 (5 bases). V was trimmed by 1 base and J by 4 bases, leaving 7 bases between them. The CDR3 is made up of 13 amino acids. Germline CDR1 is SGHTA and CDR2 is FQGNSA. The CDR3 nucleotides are TGTGCCAGCAGCTTAGACAGGCCCTATGGCTACACCTTC. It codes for CASSLDRPYGYTF.

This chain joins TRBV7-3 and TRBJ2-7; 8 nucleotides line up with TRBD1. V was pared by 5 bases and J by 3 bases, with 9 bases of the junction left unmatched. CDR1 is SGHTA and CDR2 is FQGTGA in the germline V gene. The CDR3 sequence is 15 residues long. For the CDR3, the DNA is TGTGCCAGCAGCCGCGGACAGGGACGGGGCTACGAGCAGTACTTC. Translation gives CASSRGQGRGYEQYF.

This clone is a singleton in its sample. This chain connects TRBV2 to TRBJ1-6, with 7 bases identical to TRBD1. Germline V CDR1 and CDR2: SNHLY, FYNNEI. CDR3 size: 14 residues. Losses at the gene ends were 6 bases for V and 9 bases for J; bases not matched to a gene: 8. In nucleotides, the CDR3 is TGTGCCAGCAGGCTTACAGGGGAAGGTTCACCCCTCCACTTT. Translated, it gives CASRLTGEGSPLHF. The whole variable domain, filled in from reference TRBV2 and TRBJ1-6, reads EPEVTQTPSHQVTQMGQEVILRCVPISNHLYFYWYRQILGQKVEFLVSFYNNEISEKSEIFDDQFSVERPDGSNFTLKIRSTKLEDSAMYFCASRLTGEGSPLHFGNGTRLTVT.

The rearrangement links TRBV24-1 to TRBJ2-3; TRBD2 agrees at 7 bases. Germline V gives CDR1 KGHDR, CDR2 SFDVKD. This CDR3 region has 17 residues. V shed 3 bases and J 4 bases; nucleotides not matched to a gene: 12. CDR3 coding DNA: TGTGCCACCAGTGATGGACCCAGTCCGACTAGCCCAGATACGCAGTATTTT. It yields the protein CATSDGPSPTSPDTQYF.

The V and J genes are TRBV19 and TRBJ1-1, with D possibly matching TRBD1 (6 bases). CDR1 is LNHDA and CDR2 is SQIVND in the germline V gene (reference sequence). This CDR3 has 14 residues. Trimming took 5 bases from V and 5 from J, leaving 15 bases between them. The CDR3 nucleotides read TGTGCCAGTAGTCCGGGGGGCGGGAAGACTGAAGCTTTCTTT. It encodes CASSPGGGKTEAFF. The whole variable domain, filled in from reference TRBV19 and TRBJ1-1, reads DGGITQSPKYLFRKEGQNVTLSCEQNLNHDAMYWYRQDPGQGLRLIYYSQIVNDFQKGDIAEGYSVSREKKESFPLTVTSAQKNPTAFYLCASSPGGGKTEAFFGQGTRLTVV.

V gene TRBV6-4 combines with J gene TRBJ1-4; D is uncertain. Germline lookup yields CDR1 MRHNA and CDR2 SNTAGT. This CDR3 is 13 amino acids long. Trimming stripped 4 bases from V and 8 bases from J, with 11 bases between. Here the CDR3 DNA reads TGTGCCAGCAGTGCGATTGGCGGGGAAAAACTGTTTTTT. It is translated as CASSAIGGEKLFF.

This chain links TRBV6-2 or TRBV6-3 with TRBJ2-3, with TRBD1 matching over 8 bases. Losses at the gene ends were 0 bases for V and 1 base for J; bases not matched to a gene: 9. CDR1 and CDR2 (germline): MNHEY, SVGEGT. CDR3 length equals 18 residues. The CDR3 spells CASSYSITDRAGTDTQYF. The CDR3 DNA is TGTGCCAGCAGTTACTCGATAACGGACAGGGCGGGCACAGATACGCAGTATTTT.

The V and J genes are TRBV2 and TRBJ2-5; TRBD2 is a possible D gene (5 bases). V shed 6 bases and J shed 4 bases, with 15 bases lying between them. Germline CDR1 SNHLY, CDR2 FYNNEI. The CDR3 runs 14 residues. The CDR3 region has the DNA TGTGCCAGCAGGTGGGGAGAGTTTGGAGAGACCCAGTACTTC. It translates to CASRWGEFGETQYF. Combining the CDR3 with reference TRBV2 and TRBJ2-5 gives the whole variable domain EPEVTQTPSHQVTQMGQEVILRCVPISNHLYFYWYRQILGQKVEFLVSFYNNEISEKSEIFDDQFSVERPDGSNFTLKIRSTKLEDSAMYFCASRWGEFGETQYFGPGTRLLVL.

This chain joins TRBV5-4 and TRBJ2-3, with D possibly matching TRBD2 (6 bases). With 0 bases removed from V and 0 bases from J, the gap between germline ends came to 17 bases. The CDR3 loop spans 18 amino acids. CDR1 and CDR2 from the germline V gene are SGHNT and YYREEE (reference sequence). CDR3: CASSLVAVWTTSTDTQYF. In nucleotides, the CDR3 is TGTGCCAGCAGCTTGGTGGCAGTGTGGACTACTAGCACAGATACGCAGTATTTT.

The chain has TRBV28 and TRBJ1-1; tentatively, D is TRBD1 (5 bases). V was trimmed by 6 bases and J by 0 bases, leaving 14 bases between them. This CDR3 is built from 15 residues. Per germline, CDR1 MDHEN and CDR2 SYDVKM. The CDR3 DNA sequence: TGTGCCAGCAGGCCCGCGGGGCAGCTGAACACTGAAGCTTTCTTT. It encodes CASRPAGQLNTEAFF.

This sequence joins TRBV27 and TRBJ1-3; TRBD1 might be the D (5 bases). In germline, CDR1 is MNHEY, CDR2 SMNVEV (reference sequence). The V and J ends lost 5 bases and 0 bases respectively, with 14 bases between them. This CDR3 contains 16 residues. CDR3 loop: CASSHSPGISGNTIYF. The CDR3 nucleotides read TGTGCCAGCAGTCACAGCCCAGGGATCTCTGGAAACACCATATATTTT.

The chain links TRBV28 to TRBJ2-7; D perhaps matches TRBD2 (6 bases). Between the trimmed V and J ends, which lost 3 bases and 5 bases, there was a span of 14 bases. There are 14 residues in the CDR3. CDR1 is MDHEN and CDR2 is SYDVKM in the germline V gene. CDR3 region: CASSLAGRSDEQYF. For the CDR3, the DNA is TGTGCCAGCAGTTTGGCGGGAAGGAGCGACGAGCAGTACTTC.

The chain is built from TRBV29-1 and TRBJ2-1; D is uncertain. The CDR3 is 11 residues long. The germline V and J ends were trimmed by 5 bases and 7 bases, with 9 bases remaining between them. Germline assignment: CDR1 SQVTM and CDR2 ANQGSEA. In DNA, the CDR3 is TGCAGCGTTATGAGGTCGAATGAGCAGTTCTTC. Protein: CSVMRSNEQFF.